The source of this T cell receptor beta chain is a study of blood T cell repertoires in COVID-19. Background on the study: Acute and convalescent COVID-19 samples came from the United States, Italy and Spain. Sample material is recorded as cDNA or gDNA derived from T cells, B-cell-depleted T cells, or PBMCs.

Seattle researchers signed up patients amid active infection and tracked them longitudinally. The V segment lost 4 bases and the J segment 4 bases; nucleotides outside the gene matches: 1. The germline V gene has CDR1 SGHNT and CDR2 YYREEE (reference sequence). This CDR3 region has 13 residues. The table came from immunoSEQ multiplex PCR; TCRdb's copy has only in-frame clones and leaves some out. The table lists more than 350,000 clones, around 87% of them singletons, with 8.5% to 12% in the top ten. The chain joins TRBV5-4 to TRBJ2-1; 8 positions match TRBD2. Specimen: peripheral blood. The sequence derives from a woman in her twenties or thirties with COVID-19, enrolled during active disease. The CDR3, as DNA: TGTGCCAGCAGCCGGGGGGGATACAATGAGCAGTTCTTC. Residues: CASSRGGYNEQFF.